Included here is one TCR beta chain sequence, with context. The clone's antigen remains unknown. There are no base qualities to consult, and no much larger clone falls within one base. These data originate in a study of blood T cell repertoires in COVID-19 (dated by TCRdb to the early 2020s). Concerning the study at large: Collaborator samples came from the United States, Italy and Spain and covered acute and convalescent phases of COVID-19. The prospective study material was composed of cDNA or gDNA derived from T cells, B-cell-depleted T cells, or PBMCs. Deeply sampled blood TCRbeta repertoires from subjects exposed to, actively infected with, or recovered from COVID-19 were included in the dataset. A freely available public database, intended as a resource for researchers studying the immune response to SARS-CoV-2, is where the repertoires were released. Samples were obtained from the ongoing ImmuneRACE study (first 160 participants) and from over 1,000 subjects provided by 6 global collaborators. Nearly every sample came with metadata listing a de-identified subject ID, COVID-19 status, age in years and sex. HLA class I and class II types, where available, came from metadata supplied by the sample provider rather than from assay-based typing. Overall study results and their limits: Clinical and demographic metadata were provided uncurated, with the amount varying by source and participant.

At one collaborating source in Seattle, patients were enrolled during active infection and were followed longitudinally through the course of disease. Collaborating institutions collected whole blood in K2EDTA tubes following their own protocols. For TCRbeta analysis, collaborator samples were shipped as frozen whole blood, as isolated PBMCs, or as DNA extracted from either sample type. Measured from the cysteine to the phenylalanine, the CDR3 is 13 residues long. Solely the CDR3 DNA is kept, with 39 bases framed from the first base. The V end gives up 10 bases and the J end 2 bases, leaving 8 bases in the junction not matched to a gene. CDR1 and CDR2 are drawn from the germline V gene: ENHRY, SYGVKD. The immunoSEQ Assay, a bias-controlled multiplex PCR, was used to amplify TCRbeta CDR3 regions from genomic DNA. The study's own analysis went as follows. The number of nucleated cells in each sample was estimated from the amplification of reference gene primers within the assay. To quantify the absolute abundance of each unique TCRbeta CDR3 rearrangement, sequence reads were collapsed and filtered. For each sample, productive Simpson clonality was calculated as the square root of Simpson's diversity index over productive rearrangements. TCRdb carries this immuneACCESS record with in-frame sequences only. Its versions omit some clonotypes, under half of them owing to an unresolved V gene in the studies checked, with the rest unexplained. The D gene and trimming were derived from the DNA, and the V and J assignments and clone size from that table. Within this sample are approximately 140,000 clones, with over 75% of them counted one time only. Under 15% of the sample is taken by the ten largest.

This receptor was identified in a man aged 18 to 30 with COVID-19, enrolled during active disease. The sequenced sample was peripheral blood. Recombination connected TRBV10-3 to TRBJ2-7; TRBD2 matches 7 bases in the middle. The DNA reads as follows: TGTGCCACCCAGCGGGACGAGACCTACGAGCAGTACTTC. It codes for CATQRDETYEQYF.